A single sample gave rise to the 4 T cell receptor beta chains below, sequenced in a study of follicular helper T cells after annual influenza vaccination. Sequencing used immunoSEQ multiplex PCR; TCRdb keeps in-frame clones, though not all of them. The table shows about 2,100 clones, with approximately 80% occurring only once. Time point here: 2015-2016 season, 7 days after influenza vaccination. Sequencing was performed on CXCR5+ CD38- circulating T follicular helper cells from blood, taken 7 days after influenza vaccination. Noted subset: circulating Tfh, non-naive CD4+CXCR5+PD-1+ (ICOS+CD38+ or ICOS-CD38-). The source is an adult who received the influenza vaccine.

This clone was counted only a few times. V gene TRBV5-5 combines with J gene TRBJ2-2; no clear D gene. The CDR3 is 14 residues long. V was cut by 2 bases and J by 5 bases, with 10 bases left in between. Germline V CDR1 and CDR2: SGHKS, YYEKEE (reference sequence). For the CDR3, the DNA is TGTGCCAGCAGCTTTTCCGTTGGAACCGGGGAGCTGTTTTTT. It translates to CASSFSVGTGELFF.

This chain joins TRBV5-6 and TRBJ2-5; 7 nucleotides match TRBD2. The junction had 9 bases not matched to a gene; V was cut back by 3 bases and J by 1 base. Germline lookup yields CDR1 SGHDT and CDR2 YYEEEE. The CDR3 is 16 residues long. CDR3: CASSSMGGGSQETQYF. The CDR3 region has the DNA TGTGCCAGCAGCTCGATGGGCGGGGGTTCCCAAGAGACCCAGTACTTC.

Concerning this clone: The junction differs from germline at one of its ends, possibly a read error. The chain is built from TRBV5-1 and TRBJ1-1; possible D gene TRBD1, 5 bases. The length of the CDR3 is 12 residues. From germline, CDR1 is SGHRS and CDR2 YFSETQ. CDR3 sequence reads: CASSLERGESFF. CDR3 sequence (DNA): TGCGCCAGCAGCTTGGAAAGGGGTGAATCTTTCTTT.

Concerning this clone: Mismatch with germline at one junction end may stem from a read error. The chain is built from TRBV2 and TRBJ1-3, with a tentative D call TRBD1 (5 bases). Germline V lookup: CDR1 SNHLY, CDR2 FYNNEI. The CDR3 spans 13 residues. CDR3 nucleotide sequence: TGTGCCAGCAGGCTCACCCCAAGCGGACACCCGGGTTTT. Translating it yields CASRLTPSGHPGF.